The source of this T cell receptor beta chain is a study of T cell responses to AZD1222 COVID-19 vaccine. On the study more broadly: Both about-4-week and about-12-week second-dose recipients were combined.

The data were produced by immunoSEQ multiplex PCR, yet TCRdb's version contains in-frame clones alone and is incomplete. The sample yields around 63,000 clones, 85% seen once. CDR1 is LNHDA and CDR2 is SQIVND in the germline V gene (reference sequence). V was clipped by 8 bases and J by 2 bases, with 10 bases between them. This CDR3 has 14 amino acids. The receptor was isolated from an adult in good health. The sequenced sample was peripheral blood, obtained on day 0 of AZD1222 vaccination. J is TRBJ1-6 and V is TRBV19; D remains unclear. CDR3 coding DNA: TGTGCCAGTGGGTTGGAACCCTATAATTCACCCCTCCACTTT. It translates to CASGLEPYNSPLHF.